Here is one TCR beta chain with its context. This CDR3 contains 14 residues. The ends were cut back, 4 bases at V and 8 bases at J, with 18 bases in the middle. Germline values: CDR1 GTSNPN, CDR2 SVGIG (reference sequence). This entry belongs to a study of blood T cell repertoires in COVID-19. Overall study context: Samples taken during acute and convalescent COVID-19 were collected in the United States, Italy and Spain. T cells, B-cell-depleted T cells, or PBMCs supplied cDNA or gDNA.

In the study's own analysis: Amplification from reference gene primers served as the basis for estimated nucleated cell counts. Assay used: immunoSEQ multiplex PCR; TCRdb lists only in-frame clones, some missing. Clonal size and the V and J genes are those of that table, whereas D and trimming came from the DNA. The table records roughly 100,000 clones, almost 85% of them present only once. The V and J genes are TRBV30 and TRBJ1-5; D ambiguous. Sequencing was done on a sample of peripheral blood. This TCR came from a man aged 35-49 years with active or convalescent COVID-19. CDR3 in amino acids: CAWTSDVHGEPQHF. Written as DNA, the CDR3 is TGTGCCTGGACCTCGGACGTCCACGGGGAGCCCCAGCATTTT.